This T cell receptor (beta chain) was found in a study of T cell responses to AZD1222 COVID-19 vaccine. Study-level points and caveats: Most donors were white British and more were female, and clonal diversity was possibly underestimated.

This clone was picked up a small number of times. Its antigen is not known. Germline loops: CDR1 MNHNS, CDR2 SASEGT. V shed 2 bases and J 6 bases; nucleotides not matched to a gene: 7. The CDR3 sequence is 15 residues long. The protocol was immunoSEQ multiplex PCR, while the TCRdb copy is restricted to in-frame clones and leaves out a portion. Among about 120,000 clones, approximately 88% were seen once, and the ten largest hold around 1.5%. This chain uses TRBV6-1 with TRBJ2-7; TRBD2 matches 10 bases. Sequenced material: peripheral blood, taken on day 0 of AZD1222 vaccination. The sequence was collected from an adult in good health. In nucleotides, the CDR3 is TGTGCCAGCAGTGAAATGCTAGCGGGAGTTTTCGAGCAGTACTTC. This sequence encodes CASSEMLAGVFEQYF.